The rows below give T cell receptor beta chains drawn from one sample of a study of T cell changes during pregnancy in multiple sclerosis. Some clones are missing from TCRdb's copy, which holds only in-frame ones; the method was immunoSEQ multiplex PCR. This table holds 40,000 to 55,000 clones, more than 85% found once. The sample was CD8+ T cells from peripheral blood mononuclear cells, taken after pregnancy. Receptors were obtained from a female donor with multiple sclerosis, enrolled in a pregnancy study. Each CDR3 is given with its conserved first and last residue. Each record gives: clone size, V gene, D gene, CDR3 length, J gene, CDR3 DNA, CDR3 protein. The D gene is left open where the match is weak. Some rows have no size entry. The others give once, few or many, or a class for an expanded clone.

clone_size: .; v_call: TRBV5-1; d_call: TRBD1; cdr3_length: 17; j_call: TRBJ1-1; cdr3_nt: TGCGCCAGCAGCTTGAATTTCCAGGGGGCCTTGTACACTGAAGCTTTCTTT; cdr3_aa: CASSLNFQGALYTEAFF
clone_size: .; v_call: TRBV19; d_call: .; cdr3_length: 13; j_call: TRBJ2-1; cdr3_nt: TGTGCCAGTAGTATAGCCCTTTACAATGAGCAGTTCTTC; cdr3_aa: CASSIALYNEQFF
clone_size: .; v_call: TRBV27; d_call: TRBD1; cdr3_length: 15; j_call: TRBJ2-3; cdr3_nt: TGTGCCAGCAGTTTCGACAGGGTAGGGACAGATACGCAGTATTTT; cdr3_aa: CASSFDRVGTDTQYF
clone_size: .; v_call: TRBV5-8; d_call: .; cdr3_length: 14; j_call: TRBJ1-3; cdr3_nt: TGTGCCAGCAGCTTGGGAGGGCCTGGAAACACCATATATTTT; cdr3_aa: CASSLGGPGNTIYF
clone_size: .; v_call: TRBV7-9; d_call: .; cdr3_length: 15; j_call: TRBJ2-3; cdr3_nt: TGTGCCAGCAGCTGGGGCGGACAGAGTAAAGATACGCAGTATTTT; cdr3_aa: CASSWGGQSKDTQYF
clone_size: .; v_call: TRBV6-6; d_call: .; cdr3_length: 14; j_call: TRBJ1-1; cdr3_nt: TGTGCCAGCAGCATAACCCTCGGTTTAACTGAAGCTTTCTTT; cdr3_aa: CASSITLGLTEAFF
clone_size: .; v_call: TRBV27; d_call: TRBD1; cdr3_length: 13; j_call: TRBJ1-2; cdr3_nt: TGTGCCAGCAGTTTTGGACAGGGGGTTGGCTACACCTTC; cdr3_aa: CASSFGQGVGYTF
clone_size: .; v_call: TRBV27; d_call: TRBD2; cdr3_length: 15; j_call: TRBJ2-1; cdr3_nt: TGTGCCAGCAGTTTAACTAGCGGGGGAAACAATGAGCAGTTCTTC; cdr3_aa: CASSLTSGGNNEQFF
clone_size: .; v_call: TRBV7-3; d_call: TRBD1; cdr3_length: 15; j_call: TRBJ2-5; cdr3_nt: TGTGCCAGCAGCTCCACAGGGGGCTTTTCAGAGACCCAGTACTTC; cdr3_aa: CASSSTGGFSETQYF
clone_size: .; v_call: TRBV5-4; d_call: TRBD1; cdr3_length: 17; j_call: TRBJ1-2; cdr3_nt: TGTGCCAGCAGCCACCTTGGGCAGGGGGCGGGTCAATATGGCTACACCTTC; cdr3_aa: CASSHLGQGAGQYGYTF
clone_size: .; v_call: TRBV27; d_call: .; cdr3_length: 13; j_call: TRBJ1-4; cdr3_nt: TGTGCCAGCAGTTTTGGACAGAATGAAAAACTGTTTTTT; cdr3_aa: CASSFGQNEKLFF
clone_size: .; v_call: TRBV6-5; d_call: TRBD1; cdr3_length: 14; j_call: TRBJ1-2; cdr3_nt: TGTGCCAGCAGTTACCTTGGACAGGGTGATGGCTACACCTTC; cdr3_aa: CASSYLGQGDGYTF
clone_size: .; v_call: TRBV5-1; d_call: TRBD2; cdr3_length: 17; j_call: TRBJ2-7; cdr3_nt: TGCGCCAGCAGCTTGTTTACCGCTAGCGGGTTACTCTACGAGCAGTACTTC; cdr3_aa: CASSLFTASGLLYEQYF
clone_size: .; v_call: TRBV16; d_call: .; cdr3_length: 15; j_call: TRBJ2-2; cdr3_nt: TGTGCCAGCAGCCCCGGACAGATTCTCCGGGAGGAGCTGTTTTTT; cdr3_aa: CASSPGQILREELFF
clone_size: .; v_call: TRBV6-1; d_call: TRBD1; cdr3_length: 15; j_call: TRBJ2-7; cdr3_nt: TGTGCCAGCAGGGGCGACAGGGTTCCGTCCTACGAGCAGTACTTC; cdr3_aa: CASRGDRVPSYEQYF
clone_size: .; v_call: TRBV19; d_call: TRBD2; cdr3_length: 17; j_call: TRBJ2-2; cdr3_nt: TGTGCCAGTAGTATCGACGCTAGCGGGTCAATCACCGGGGAGCTGTTTTTT; cdr3_aa: CASSIDASGSITGELFF
clone_size: .; v_call: TRBV5-1; d_call: TRBD2; cdr3_length: 18; j_call: TRBJ2-5; cdr3_nt: TGCGCCAGCAGCACGCTAGCGGGAGGGCCGTTGTTTGGAGAGACCCAGTACTTC; cdr3_aa: CASSTLAGGPLFGETQYF
clone_size: .; v_call: TRBV7-8; d_call: .; cdr3_length: 17; j_call: TRBJ1-3; cdr3_nt: TGTGCCAGCATCCAATCCCCAGGCAGGGGAAGTGGAAACACCATATATTTT; cdr3_aa: CASIQSPGRGSGNTIYF
clone_size: .; v_call: TRBV13; d_call: TRBD2; cdr3_length: 17; j_call: TRBJ2-3; cdr3_nt: TGTGCCAGCAGCTTAAGCCTAGCGGGACTTAGCACAGATACGCAGTATTTT; cdr3_aa: CASSLSLAGLSTDTQYF
clone_size: .; v_call: TRBV7-9; d_call: .; cdr3_length: 13; j_call: TRBJ1-2; cdr3_nt: TGTGCCAGCAGCTTAGCGGCAGTTGATGGCTACACCTTC; cdr3_aa: CASSLAAVDGYTF
clone_size: once; v_call: TRBV12-5; d_call: .; cdr3_length: 16; j_call: TRBJ1-5; cdr3_nt: TGTGCTAGTGGTTCGCAGGAGGAGCTCCGCAATCAGCCCCAGCATTTT; cdr3_aa: CASGSQEELRNQPQHF
clone_size: .; v_call: TRBV6-1; d_call: .; cdr3_length: 15; j_call: TRBJ1-1; cdr3_nt: TGTGCCAGCAGTGAACAGTGGACATTGAACACTGAAGCTTTCTTT; cdr3_aa: CASSEQWTLNTEAFF
clone_size: .; v_call: TRBV27; d_call: .; cdr3_length: 13; j_call: TRBJ2-7; cdr3_nt: TGTGCCAGCAGTCTTCGGGACTCCTACGAGCAGTACTTC; cdr3_aa: CASSLRDSYEQYF
clone_size: .; v_call: TRBV5-6; d_call: .; cdr3_length: 14; j_call: TRBJ1-2; cdr3_nt: TGTGCCAGCAGCTTGGCCGGGATAATCTATGGCTACACCTTC; cdr3_aa: CASSLAGIIYGYTF
clone_size: .; v_call: TRBV6-5; d_call: .; cdr3_length: 12; j_call: TRBJ2-1; cdr3_nt: TGTGCCGTCGGGAGATCCTACAATGAGCAGTTCTTC; cdr3_aa: CAVGRSYNEQFF
clone_size: .; v_call: TRBV29-1; d_call: .; cdr3_length: 14; j_call: TRBJ2-2; cdr3_nt: TGCAGCGTTGCCGGACAGGGAGGGACCGGGGAGCTGTTTTTT; cdr3_aa: CSVAGQGGTGELFF
clone_size: .; v_call: TRBV6-5; d_call: .; cdr3_length: 15; j_call: TRBJ2-6; cdr3_nt: TGTGCCAGCAGTTACTCGAAAGCGGGGGCCAACGTCCTGACTTTC; cdr3_aa: CASSYSKAGANVLTF